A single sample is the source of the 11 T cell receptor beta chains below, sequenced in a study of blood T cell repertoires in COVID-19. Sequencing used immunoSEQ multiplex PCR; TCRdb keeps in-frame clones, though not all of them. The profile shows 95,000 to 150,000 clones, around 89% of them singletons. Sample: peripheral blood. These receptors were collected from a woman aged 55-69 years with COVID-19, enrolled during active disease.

CDR3 loop: CASSHSQGRTQYF. The DNA for the CDR3 is TGTGCCAGCAGCCATTCACAGGGGAGGACGCAGTATTTT. The J gene is TRBJ2-3, the V gene TRBV3-1 (or the pseudogene TRBV3-2); D is perhaps TRBD1 (7 bases). The germline gives CDR1 LGHDT, CDR2 YNNKEL (reference sequence). The CDR3 has 13 amino acids. The germline V and J ends were trimmed by 3 bases and 9 bases, with 13 bases remaining between them.

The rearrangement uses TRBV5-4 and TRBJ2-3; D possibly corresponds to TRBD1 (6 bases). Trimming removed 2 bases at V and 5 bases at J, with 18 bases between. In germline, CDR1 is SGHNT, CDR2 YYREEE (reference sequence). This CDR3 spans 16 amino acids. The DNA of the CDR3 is TGTGCCAGCAGCTTCATTGCTGCAGGGGCGGGAGATACGCAGTATTTT. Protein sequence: CASSFIAAGAGDTQYF. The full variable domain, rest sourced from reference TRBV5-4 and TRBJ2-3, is ETGVTQSPTHLIKTRGQQVTLRCSSQSGHNTVSWYQQALGQGPQFIFQYYREEENGRGNFPPRFSGLQFPNYSSELNVNALELDDSALYLCASSFIAAGAGDTQYFGPGTRLTVL.

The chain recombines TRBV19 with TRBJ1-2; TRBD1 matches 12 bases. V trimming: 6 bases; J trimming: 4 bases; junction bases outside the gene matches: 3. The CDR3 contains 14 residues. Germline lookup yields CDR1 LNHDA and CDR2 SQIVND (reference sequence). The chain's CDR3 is CASRPGQGAYGYTF. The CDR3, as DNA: TGTGCCAGTAGGCCGGGACAGGGGGCCTATGGCTACACCTTC.

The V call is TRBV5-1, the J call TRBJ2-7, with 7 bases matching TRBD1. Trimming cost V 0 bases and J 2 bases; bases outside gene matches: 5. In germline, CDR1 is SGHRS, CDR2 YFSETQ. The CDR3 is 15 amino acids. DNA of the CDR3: TGCGCCAGCAGCTTGGAGGGACAGTTCCCCTACGAGCAGTACTTC. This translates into CASSLEGQFPYEQYF.

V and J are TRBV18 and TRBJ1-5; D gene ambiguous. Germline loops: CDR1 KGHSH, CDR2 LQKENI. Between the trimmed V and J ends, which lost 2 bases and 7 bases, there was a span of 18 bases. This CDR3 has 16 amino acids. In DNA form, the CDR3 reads TGTGCCAGCTCACCAAATGGGAGTGGTGGCCGCCAGCCCCAGCATTTT. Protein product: CASSPNGSGGRQPQHF.

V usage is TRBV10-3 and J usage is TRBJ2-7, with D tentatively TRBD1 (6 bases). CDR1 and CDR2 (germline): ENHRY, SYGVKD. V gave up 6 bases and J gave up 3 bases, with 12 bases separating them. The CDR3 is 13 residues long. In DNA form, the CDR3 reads TGTGCCATCAGCAGGGACACGCTCTACGAGCAGTACTTC. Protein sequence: CAISRDTLYEQYF.

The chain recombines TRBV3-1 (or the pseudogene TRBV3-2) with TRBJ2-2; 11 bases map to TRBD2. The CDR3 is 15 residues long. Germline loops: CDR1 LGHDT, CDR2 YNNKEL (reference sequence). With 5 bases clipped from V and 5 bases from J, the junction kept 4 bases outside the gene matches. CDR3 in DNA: TGTGCCAGCAGCAGACGGACTAGCGGGACCGGGGAGCTGTTTTTT. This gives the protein CASSRRTSGTGELFF.

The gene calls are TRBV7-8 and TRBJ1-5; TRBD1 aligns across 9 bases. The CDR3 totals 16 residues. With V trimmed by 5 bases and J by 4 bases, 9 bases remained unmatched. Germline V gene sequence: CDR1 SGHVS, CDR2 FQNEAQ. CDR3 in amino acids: CASSPRRDRVNQPQHF. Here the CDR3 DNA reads TGTGCCAGCAGCCCCCGCAGGGACAGGGTAAATCAGCCCCAGCATTTT.

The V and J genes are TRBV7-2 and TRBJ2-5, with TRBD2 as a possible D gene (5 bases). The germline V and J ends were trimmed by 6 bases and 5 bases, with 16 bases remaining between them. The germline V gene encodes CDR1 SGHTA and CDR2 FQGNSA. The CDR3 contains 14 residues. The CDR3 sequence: CASRLGSPGETQYF. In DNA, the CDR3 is TGTGCCAGCAGGCTAGGGAGCCCCGGGGAGACCCAGTACTTC.

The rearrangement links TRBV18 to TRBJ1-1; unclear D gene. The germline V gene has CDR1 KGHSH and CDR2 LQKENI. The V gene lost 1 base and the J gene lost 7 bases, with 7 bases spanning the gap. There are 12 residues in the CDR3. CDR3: CASSPRAIEAFF. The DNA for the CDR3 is TGTGCCAGCTCACCACGGGCTATTGAAGCTTTCTTT.

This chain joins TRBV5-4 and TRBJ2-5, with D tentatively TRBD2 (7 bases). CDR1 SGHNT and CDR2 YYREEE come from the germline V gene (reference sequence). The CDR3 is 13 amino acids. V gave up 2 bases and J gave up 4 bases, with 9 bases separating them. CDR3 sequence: CASSLGGVETQYF. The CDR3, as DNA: TGTGCCAGCAGCTTAGGGGGGGTAGAGACCCAGTACTTC.